Following are 2 T cell receptor beta chains from one sample sequenced in a study of cytomegalovirus exposure and HLA in healthy donors. The PCR employed 60 Vbeta primers together with 13 Jbeta primers. Assay: immunoSEQ multiplex PCR; the TCRdb copy retains only in-frame clones and omits some. The sample table includes 63,000 or so clones. The source material was PBMCs. These receptors were collected from a boy between 10 and 17 years old in good health and CMV-seronegative.

CDR3 amino acids: CASSSKSWTSGRETQYF. In nucleotides, the CDR3 is TGCGCCAGCAGCTCTAAAAGTTGGACTAGCGGGAGAGAGACCCAGTACTTC. The chain combines TRBV5-1 with TRBJ2-5; 13 positions match TRBD2. V was pared by 3 bases and J by 4 bases, with 9 bases of the junction left unmatched. There are 17 residues in the CDR3. The germline gives CDR1 SGHRS, CDR2 YFSETQ.

The chain employs TRBV30 and TRBJ2-5; D remains unclear. The DNA end lines up better with TRBJ2-7; the J call may be wrong. This CDR3 is built from 11 residues. The germline V gene encodes CDR1 GTSNPN and CDR2 SVGIG (reference sequence). The CDR3 sequence is CAWSDSYEQYF. DNA for the CDR3: TGTGCCTGGAGTGACTCCTACGAGCAGTACTTC.